The T cell receptor (beta chain) described here comes from a study of blood T cell repertoires in COVID-19. Produced via immunoSEQ multiplex PCR; TCRdb's table is partial and in-frame only. The table has some 55,000 clones, around 87% seen once. This CDR3 has 16 amino acids. Germline assignment: CDR1 LGHNA and CDR2 YSLEER. Trimming cost V 2 bases and J 4 bases, with 17 bases left between them. The clonotype was recovered from a man aged 55 to 69 with acute or convalescent COVID-19. This chain links TRBV4-3 with TRBJ1-2; possibly TRBD1 for D (6 bases). Sequencing was carried out using peripheral blood. The CDR3 reads CASSQSGLQGTYGYTF. CDR3 bases: TGCGCCAGCAGCCAAAGTGGGCTACAGGGTACCTATGGCTACACCTTC.